This T cell receptor (beta chain) is from a study of blood T cell repertoires in COVID-19. Study information: Acute-phase and convalescent COVID-19 samples originated in the United States, Italy and Spain. PBMCs, B-cell-depleted T cells, or T cells were the source of the cDNA or gDNA that made up the material.

From germline, CDR1 is LNHDA and CDR2 SQIVND (reference sequence). The length of the CDR3 is 15 residues. After removal of 7 bases from V and 6 bases from J, the junction contained 11 bases not matched to a gene. Authors' methods: Cell counts per sample came from amplifying reference gene primers. The repertoire was sequenced with immunoSEQ multiplex PCR; TCRdb's copy has only in-frame clones and lacks some. The D gene and trimming were derived from the DNA, and the V and J assignments and clone size from that table. The table has approximately 20,000 clones, over 65% seen once. Sequenced material: peripheral blood. The sequence was collected from a human donor in a cohort sampled during active COVID-19. The chain couples TRBV19 to TRBJ1-1; 10 bases are a match to TRBD1. The CDR3 sequence: CASKTGGARRAEAFF. The CDR3 DNA sequence: TGTGCCAGTAAGACAGGGGGCGCACGTCGGGCTGAAGCTTTCTTT.